Listed here are 8 T cell receptor beta chains from one sample, sequenced in a study of blood T cell repertoires in COVID-19. Measured with immunoSEQ multiplex PCR; TCRdb has only the in-frame clones, and not every one. The repertoire includes fewer than 200,000 clones, more than 65% of them detected once, and 18% sits in the top ten. Specimen: PBMCs or T cells enriched from blood (not recorded which). These TCRs come from a man in his sixties who had recovered from COVID-19.

This clone was seen just once. This rearrangement joins TRBV7-8 to TRBJ2-3, with 8 bases fitting TRBD2. The CDR3 consists of 14 residues. Per the germline V gene, CDR1 is SGHVS and CDR2 is FQNEAQ. The ends lost 3 bases at V and 2 bases at J; junction bases unmatched: 1. CDR3: CASSFSGDTDTQYF. The CDR3 DNA reads TGTGCCAGCAGCTTTAGCGGGGACACAGATACGCAGTATTTT.

This clone was seen a few times. V gene TRBV2 combines with J gene TRBJ1-4; tentative D call: TRBD1 (6 bases). The V end lost 5 bases, the J end lost 7 bases, and 14 bases lay between the germline ends. The length of the CDR3 is 14 residues. Germline CDR1 reads SNHLY; CDR2 reads FYNNEI. The CDR3 here is CASSRREGGEKLFF. Written as DNA, the CDR3 is TGTGCCAGCAGTCGCAGGGAAGGGGGTGAAAAACTGTTTTTT.

This rearrangement joins TRBV29-1 to TRBJ2-1; D uncertain. V lost 3 bases and J 9 bases, leaving 12 bases between the germline ends. This CDR3 region has 12 residues. Per the germline V gene, CDR1 is SQVTM and CDR2 is ANQGSEA. The CDR3 loop is CSVDGRVSEQFF. CDR3 DNA sequence: TGCAGCGTTGACGGTCGGGTTAGTGAGCAGTTCTTC.

This sequence joins TRBV7-3 and TRBJ2-5; D gene uncertain. Trimming stripped 3 bases from V and 1 base from J, with 3 bases between. Per germline, CDR1 SGHTA and CDR2 FQGTGA. This CDR3 is 12 amino acids long. The CDR3 nucleotides read TGTGCCAGCAGCTTCCTCCAAGAGACCCAGTACTTC. It is translated as CASSFLQETQYF.

The chain carries TRBV14 and TRBJ1-6; D remains unclear. The CDR3 is 13 amino acids. Germline V gives CDR1 SGHDN, CDR2 FVKESK. Trimming removed 4 bases at V and 6 bases at J, with 7 bases between. Here the CDR3 DNA reads TGTGCCAGCAGCCCCCGACTTAATTCACCCCTCCACTTT. The encoded protein is CASSPRLNSPLHF.

As to this clone: Within the sample, other DNA sequences also encode this same CDR3. J is TRBJ1-6 and V is TRBV30; possibly TRBD1 for D (5 bases). CDR1 GTSNPN and CDR2 SVGIG come from the germline V gene (reference sequence). The CDR3 consists of 15 residues. V lost 8 bases and J lost 7, with 21 bases in between. The CDR3 here is CAAIPRGDPNSPLHF. DNA for the CDR3: TGTGCCGCCATTCCCCGGGGGGACCCAAATTCACCCCTCCACTTT.

CDR3 sequence reads: CSVEDEHGKLFF. The CDR3 nucleotides read TGCAGCGTTGAAGATGAGCATGGAAAACTGTTTTTT. The rearrangement joins TRBV29-1 to TRBJ1-4; D is undetermined. This CDR3 comprises 12 residues. Per the germline V gene, CDR1 is SQVTM and CDR2 is ANQGSEA. Trimming stripped 0 bases from V and 10 bases from J, with 9 bases between. The full variable domain, its missing parts supplied by reference TRBV29-1 and TRBJ1-4, is SAVISQKPSRDICQRGTSLTIQCQVDSQVTMMFWYRQQPGQSLTLIATANQGSEATYESGFVIDKFPISRPNLTFSTLTVSNMSPEDSSIYLCSVEDEHGKLFFGSGTQLSVL.

This clone came up once. This sequence joins TRBV3-1 (or the pseudogene TRBV3-2) and TRBJ2-5; the D gene is possibly TRBD1 (6 bases). V dropped 5 bases and J dropped 2 bases, with 18 bases sitting between them. CDR1 and CDR2 (germline): LGHDT, YNNKEL (reference sequence). There are 16 residues in the CDR3. In nucleotides, the CDR3 is TGTGCCAGCAGCAAAACAGAGGGGGATCTTCAAGAGACCCAGTACTTC. Amino acid sequence: CASSKTEGDLQETQYF.